This is a list of T cell receptor beta chains from one sample in a study of cytomegalovirus exposure and HLA in healthy donors. Using immunoSEQ multiplex PCR, the repertoire was profiled, and TCRdb retains in-frame clones only, with some absent. Among roughly 100,000 clones listed, 82% were seen once. Sequencing input: PBMCs. The receptors originated from a man aged 45 to 65 in good health and CMV-seronegative. Each CDR3 is given with its conserved first and last residue. The D gene is left open where the match is weak. The size entry is marked missing in some rows and otherwise reads once, few, many or a size class.

V gene: TRBV6-5; D gene: -; J gene: TRBJ1-4; clone size: -; CDR3 DNA: TGTGCCAGCAGTTTCAGGGTGGCGAGTGAAAAACTGTTTTTT; CDR3 protein: CASSFRVASEKLFF
V gene: TRBV9; D gene: TRBD1; J gene: TRBJ2-7; clone size: -; CDR3 DNA: TGTGCCAGCAGCGGACAGGGCCCTCAGTACTTC; CDR3 protein: CASSGQGPQYF
V gene: TRBV18; D gene: -; J gene: TRBJ2-5; clone size: -; CDR3 DNA: TGTGCCAGCTCACCCGTCGGGGAGACCCAGTACTTC; CDR3 protein: CASSPVGETQYF
V gene: TRBV2; D gene: TRBD2; J gene: TRBJ2-5; clone size: few; CDR3 DNA: TGTGCCAGCAGTCCGGGACTAGCGGGAGTAGAGACCCAGTACTTC; CDR3 protein: CASSPGLAGVETQYF
V gene: TRBV29-1; D gene: -; J gene: TRBJ2-1; clone size: -; CDR3 DNA: TGCAGCGTTGGGCAAATCTACAATGAGCAGTTCTTC; CDR3 protein: CSVGQIYNEQFF
V gene: TRBV5-6; D gene: -; J gene: TRBJ2-5; clone size: -; CDR3 DNA: TGTGCCAGCAGCTTCTGGGGCGGAGAGACCCAGTACTTC; CDR3 protein: CASSFWGGETQYF
V gene: TRBV4-1; D gene: TRBD1; J gene: TRBJ2-6; clone size: -; CDR3 DNA: TGCGCCAGCAGCAGGGACACAGGGGGCTCTGGGGCCAACGTCCTGACTTTC; CDR3 protein: CASSRDTGGSGANVLTF
V gene: TRBV9; D gene: -; J gene: TRBJ2-3; clone size: -; CDR3 DNA: TGTGCCAGCAGCGTAGGGAGCCCTCCAGATACGCAGTATTTT; CDR3 protein: CASSVGSPPDTQYF
V gene: TRBV9; D gene: TRBD1; J gene: TRBJ2-3; clone size: -; CDR3 DNA: TGTGCCAGCAGCGTAGAGGCCCAGGGGGTCGCCGTAGGTACGCAGTATTTT; CDR3 protein: CASSVEAQGVAVGTQYF
V gene: TRBV29-1; D gene: -; J gene: TRBJ1-4; clone size: -; CDR3 DNA: TGCAGCGTTGGGCGGGAAAATTATTGGGGAGGAGATGAAAAACTGTTTTTT; CDR3 protein: CSVGRENYWGGDEKLFF
V gene: TRBV11-2; D gene: -; J gene: TRBJ2-2; clone size: -; CDR3 DNA: TGTGCCAGCAGCTTAGGTCCCGGGTACGCCGGGGAGCTGTTTTTT; CDR3 protein: CASSLGPGYAGELFF
V gene: TRBV6-6; D gene: -; J gene: TRBJ2-1; clone size: -; CDR3 DNA: TGTGCCAGCAGCTTGACAGAGAATGAGCAGTTCTTC; CDR3 protein: CASSLTENEQFF
V gene: TRBV11-2; D gene: TRBD2; J gene: TRBJ2-5; clone size: -; CDR3 DNA: TGTGCCAGCAGCTTAAAAGCGGGACGTGAGACCCAGTACTTC; CDR3 protein: CASSLKAGRETQYF
V gene: TRBV18; D gene: -; J gene: TRBJ2-7; clone size: once; CDR3 DNA: TGTGCCAGCTCACCACGGAAGGGGTCGAGCTCCTACGAGCAGTACTTC; CDR3 protein: CASSPRKGSSSYEQYF
V gene: TRBV5-1; D gene: TRBD2; J gene: TRBJ2-7; clone size: -; CDR3 DNA: TGCGCCAGCAGTCGTAGCGGGAGGAGCGCCTACGAGCAGTACTTC; CDR3 protein: CASSRSGRSAYEQYF
V gene: TRBV4-1; D gene: -; J gene: TRBJ2-3; clone size: -; CDR3 DNA: TGCGCCAGCAGCCAAATAATAGGACTTGATACGCAGTATTTT; CDR3 protein: CASSQIIGLDTQYF
V gene: TRBV29-1; D gene: TRBD1; J gene: TRBJ2-5; clone size: -; CDR3 DNA: TGCAGCGTTAGCAATAGGACAGGGGGAGAGACCCAGTACTTC; CDR3 protein: CSVSNRTGGETQYF
V gene: TRBV2; D gene: -; J gene: TRBJ1-2; clone size: -; CDR3 DNA: TGTGCCAGCAGGTTACAGGGAACTGATGGCTACACCTTC; CDR3 protein: CASRLQGTDGYTF
V gene: TRBV7-9; D gene: -; J gene: TRBJ2-6; clone size: -; CDR3 DNA: TGTGCCAGCAGCTTAGCAGGGACAGGGGCCAACGTCCTGACTTTC; CDR3 protein: CASSLAGTGANVLTF
V gene: TRBV5-4; D gene: -; J gene: TRBJ2-7; clone size: -; CDR3 DNA: TGTGCCAGCAGCTGGGGGAGGTACGAGCAGTACTTC; CDR3 protein: CASSWGRYEQYF
V gene: TRBV10-3; D gene: TRBD2; J gene: TRBJ2-1; clone size: -; CDR3 DNA: TGTGCCATCAGTGAGTCGATGTCTAGCGGGAACAATGAGCAGTTCTTC; CDR3 protein: CAISESMSSGNNEQFF
V gene: TRBV25-1; D gene: -; J gene: TRBJ2-7; clone size: -; CDR3 DNA: TGTGCCACTTCACAGGCCTACCCACCCTACGAGCAGTACTTC; CDR3 protein: CATSQAYPPYEQYF
V gene: TRBV28; D gene: -; J gene: TRBJ1-4; clone size: few; CDR3 DNA: TGTGCCAGCAGTCTCCCGGCTGCAGGAGGTGAAAAACTGTTTTTT; CDR3 protein: CASSLPAAGGEKLFF
V gene: TRBV28; D gene: TRBD1; J gene: TRBJ1-2; clone size: -; CDR3 DNA: TGTGCCAGCGCCACTCAGGGACAGATCTATGGCTACACCTTC; CDR3 protein: CASATQGQIYGYTF
V gene: TRBV28; D gene: TRBD1; J gene: TRBJ1-4; clone size: -; CDR3 DNA: TGTGCCAGCAGAAGGGACAGGACAGAAAAACTGTTTTTT; CDR3 protein: CASRRDRTEKLFF
V gene: TRBV19; D gene: TRBD2; J gene: TRBJ2-1; clone size: -; CDR3 DNA: TGTGCCAGTAGTGCCAGGTTAACGACTAGCGGACTCTACAATGAGCAGTTCTTC; CDR3 protein: CASSARLTTSGLYNEQFF
V gene: TRBV5-4; D gene: TRBD1; J gene: TRBJ2-5; clone size: -; CDR3 DNA: TGTGCCAGCAGCTTAAGGACAGGGGGACAAGAGACCCAGTACTTC; CDR3 protein: CASSLRTGGQETQYF
V gene: TRBV27; D gene: TRBD2; J gene: TRBJ2-3; clone size: few; CDR3 DNA: TGTGCCAGCAGGACGGAGGGAGGGCGTTTCACAGATACGCAGTATTTT; CDR3 protein: CASRTEGGRFTDTQYF
V gene: TRBV27; D gene: -; J gene: TRBJ1-2; clone size: few; CDR3 DNA: TGTGCCAGCAGTTTCTACCAGACAGGTCTCGGGGGCTACACCTTC; CDR3 protein: CASSFYQTGLGGYTF
V gene: TRBV4-1; D gene: -; J gene: TRBJ2-2; clone size: -; CDR3 DNA: TGCGCCAGCAGCCACGGTGCCAGGGTGAACACCGGGGAGCTGTTTTTT; CDR3 protein: CASSHGARVNTGELFF
V gene: TRBV9; D gene: TRBD2; J gene: TRBJ2-1; clone size: -; CDR3 DNA: TGTGCCAGCAGCTTCCGCCCGGGACTAGCAGACAATGAGCAGTTCTTC; CDR3 protein: CASSFRPGLADNEQFF
V gene: TRBV18; D gene: TRBD1; J gene: TRBJ2-7; clone size: -; CDR3 DNA: TGTGCCAGCTCTCCGGGACAGGGCCCCTACGAGCAGTACTTC; CDR3 protein: CASSPGQGPYEQYF
V gene: TRBV28; D gene: -; J gene: TRBJ2-7; clone size: -; CDR3 DNA: TGTGCCAGCAGTGTAACTACCTACGAGCAGTACTTC; CDR3 protein: CASSVTTYEQYF
V gene: TRBV4-3; D gene: -; J gene: TRBJ1-5; clone size: -; CDR3 DNA: TGCGCCAGCAGCCAAGCCCCCGGGGGTAGCAATCAGCCCCAGCATTTT; CDR3 protein: CASSQAPGGSNQPQHF
V gene: TRBV27; D gene: -; J gene: TRBJ1-5; clone size: -; CDR3 DNA: TGTGCCAGCAGTTTTGGGCAGGGGCGTCAGCCCCAGCATTTT; CDR3 protein: CASSFGQGRQPQHF
V gene: TRBV18; D gene: -; J gene: TRBJ2-2; clone size: -; CDR3 DNA: TGTGCCAGCTCACCACTCGGGAGCACCGGGGAGCTGTTTTTT; CDR3 protein: CASSPLGSTGELFF
V gene: TRBV27; D gene: -; J gene: TRBJ1-6; clone size: -; CDR3 DNA: TGTGCCAGCAGACTGGACAGTTATTCACCCCTCCACTTT; CDR3 protein: CASRLDSYSPLHF
V gene: TRBV9; D gene: TRBD2; J gene: TRBJ2-1; clone size: -; CDR3 DNA: TGTGCCAGCAGTCCTTTAGCGGGAGGCTTCTACAATGAGCAGTTCTTC; CDR3 protein: CASSPLAGGFYNEQFF
V gene: TRBV28; D gene: -; J gene: TRBJ1-1; clone size: -; CDR3 DNA: TGTGCCAGCAGTTTTGGGGGCACGAACACTGAAGCTTTCTTT; CDR3 protein: CASSFGGTNTEAFF
V gene: TRBV28; D gene: TRBD2; J gene: TRBJ2-7; clone size: few; CDR3 DNA: TGTGCCAGCAGCCCCGCGGGAGGGGAAGACAACTACGAGCAGTACTTC; CDR3 protein: CASSPAGGEDNYEQYF
V gene: TRBV5-1; D gene: TRBD2; J gene: TRBJ2-1; clone size: few; CDR3 DNA: TGCGCCAGCAGCCCGGGGTGGCGGGAGACCTACAATGAGCAGTTCTTC; CDR3 protein: CASSPGWRETYNEQFF
V gene: TRBV6-6; D gene: TRBD2; J gene: TRBJ2-7; clone size: -; CDR3 DNA: TGTGCCAGCAGTTGGAGTAGCGGGAGCGGAAACGAGCAGTACTTC; CDR3 protein: CASSWSSGSGNEQYF
V gene: TRBV30; D gene: -; J gene: TRBJ2-7; clone size: -; CDR3 DNA: TGTGCCTGGAGTGTTTTGGCGGGGCGCTCCTACGAGCAGTACTTC; CDR3 protein: CAWSVLAGRSYEQYF
V gene: TRBV7-9; D gene: -; J gene: TRBJ2-1; clone size: -; CDR3 DNA: TGTGCCAGCAGCTTAGACCGAGGGGAGGTGAAAAATGAGCAGTTCTTC; CDR3 protein: CASSLDRGEVKNEQFF
V gene: TRBV5-5; D gene: TRBD1; J gene: TRBJ2-5; clone size: -; CDR3 DNA: TGTGCCAGCAGCCCTTCTACAGGGGGAGGTGGGGGAGAGACCCAGTACTTC; CDR3 protein: CASSPSTGGGGGETQYF
V gene: TRBV19; D gene: -; J gene: TRBJ2-1; clone size: -; CDR3 DNA: TGTGCCAGTAGTGAAGGGACACTCGATGAGCAGTTCTTC; CDR3 protein: CASSEGTLDEQFF
V gene: TRBV25-1; D gene: -; J gene: TRBJ1-1; clone size: -; CDR3 DNA: TGTGCCAGCAGTGGACCTGAGTTCCGGAGAGGGAACACTGAAGCTTTCTTT; CDR3 protein: CASSGPEFRRGNTEAFF
V gene: TRBV18; D gene: -; J gene: TRBJ1-4; clone size: -; CDR3 DNA: TGTGCCAGCTCACCCGACGGGGTCGATGAAAAACTGTTTTTT; CDR3 protein: CASSPDGVDEKLFF
V gene: TRBV30; D gene: -; J gene: TRBJ2-5; clone size: -; CDR3 DNA: TGTGCCTGGAGTCTGGGGCAGAGCATCCAAGAGACCCAGTACTTC; CDR3 protein: CAWSLGQSIQETQYF
V gene: TRBV5-1; D gene: -; J gene: TRBJ2-4; clone size: once; CDR3 DNA: TGCGCCAGCAGCTTGGACAGAGCCAAAAACATTCAGTACTTC; CDR3 protein: CASSLDRAKNIQYF
V gene: TRBV28; D gene: TRBD2; J gene: TRBJ2-7; clone size: -; CDR3 DNA: TGTGCCAGCAGTCCCTTAGGACTAGCGGGATTCTACGAGCAGTACTTC; CDR3 protein: CASSPLGLAGFYEQYF
V gene: TRBV7-9; D gene: -; J gene: TRBJ2-3; clone size: -; CDR3 DNA: TGTGCCAGCAGCTTAGTTAAATCCACCAGCCTTTCGGGAACAGATACGCAGTATTTT; CDR3 protein: CASSLVKSTSLSGTDTQYF
V gene: TRBV7-3; D gene: -; J gene: TRBJ2-2; clone size: -; CDR3 DNA: TGTGCCAGCACCGCCCCGGGCGGGGAGCTGTTTTTT; CDR3 protein: CASTAPGGELFF
V gene: TRBV11-1; D gene: TRBD1; J gene: TRBJ1-2; clone size: once; CDR3 DNA: TGTGCCAGCAGCTTCACAGGGGGAGCCTATGGCTACACCTTC; CDR3 protein: CASSFTGGAYGYTF
V gene: TRBV9; D gene: -; J gene: TRBJ2-1; clone size: -; CDR3 DNA: TGTGCCAGCAGCGTAGGGGTGCAGGGGTCTCCATCCTACAATGAGCAGTTCTTC; CDR3 protein: CASSVGVQGSPSYNEQFF